Ten or more counts support the clone carrying this T cell receptor beta chain. Its specificity is unknown. The sample comes from a study of T cells in Graves' hyperthyroidism and ophthalmopathy. The study, taken as a whole, reports: Most thyroid clonotypes that were expanded above 0.001 also turned up in blood.

Deletions cut 3 bases from V and 2 bases from J, with 11 bases between. Germline V gives CDR1 DFQATT, CDR2 SNEGSKA (reference sequence). This CDR3 contains 13 residues. Amplified TCR beta CDR3 regions derived from RNA transcripts. With the HTBI primer set, the TCR CDR3 went through a first round of RT-PCR. TCRdb analysed the multiplex PCR reads with MiXCR anew, one entry per CDR3 protein. The data show some 200,000 distinct CDR3 sequences, with roughly a sixth seen just once and roughly 49% held by the top ten. The sample comprised blood. V gene TRBV20-1 combines with J gene TRBJ2-7; D gene unclear. The TCR originated in a woman aged 45 to 65 with Graves' hyperthyroidism. The CDR3 here is CSAREFKTYEQYF. DNA for the CDR3: TGCAGTGCTAGGGAATTCAAAACCTACGAGCAGTACTTC.